Below, 3 T cell receptor beta chains from the same sample are listed, as sequenced in a study of blood T cell repertoires in COVID-19. TCRdb's table, derived via immunoSEQ multiplex PCR, lists solely in-frame clones and lacks some. The sample consists of some 340,000 clones, roughly four fifths of them appearing once. The sequenced sample consisted of PBMCs or T cells enriched from blood (not recorded which). These TCRs come from a woman in her 50s who had recovered from COVID-19.

The rearrangement joins TRBV5-4 to TRBJ1-6; D is unresolved. This CDR3 spans 15 amino acids. Germline CDR1 SGHNT, CDR2 YYREEE (reference sequence). V dropped 0 bases and J dropped 7 bases, with 11 bases sitting between them. In nucleotides, the CDR3 is TGTGCCAGCAGCTTGGGGGTTGGAGACAATTCACCCCTCCACTTT. Its protein is CASSLGVGDNSPLHF.

CDR3 coding DNA: TGTGCCAGCAGCTTAGTGCCTAGCGGGAGTGGTACAGATACGCAGTATTTT. Translation: CASSLVPSGSGTDTQYF. This chain uses TRBV7-2 with TRBJ2-3, with TRBD2 matching 10 bases. Germline V CDR1 and CDR2: SGHTA, FQGNSA. The CDR3 contains 17 residues. V shed 1 base and J 3 bases; nucleotides not matched to a gene: 7.

The chain joins TRBV6-2 or TRBV6-3 to TRBJ2-7, with a possible D match to TRBD1 (6 bases). The CDR3 is 14 residues long. Germline loops: CDR1 MNHEY, CDR2 SVGEGT. V was pared by 1 base and J by 6 bases, with 13 bases between. CDR3 region: CASSYLGAAGEQYF. The CDR3 DNA reads TGTGCCAGCAGTTACTTGGGGGCGGCGGGCGAGCAGTACTTC.